A single sample gave rise to the 24 T cell receptor beta chains below, sequenced in a study of CD8+ T cells in alopecia areata. The authors extracted RNA and reverse transcribed it into cDNA as the sequencing template. Using immunoSEQ multiplex PCR, the repertoire was profiled, and TCRdb retains in-frame clones only, with some absent. The data hold fewer than 200,000 clones, with around 50% observed a single time. Material: CD4+ T cells sorted from blood, obtained at week 0. Receptor source: a human donor with alopecia areata.

As to this clone: This sample includes further DNA sequences coding for the same CDR3. The V gene is TRBV14, the J gene TRBJ1-1; D not certain. The germline V gene encodes CDR1 SGHDN and CDR2 FVKESK. Trimming removed 3 bases from V and 1 base from J, with 6 bases in between. The CDR3 loop spans 13 amino acids. The DNA for the CDR3 is TGTGCCAGCAGCCATAGGAGGAACACTGAAGCTTTCTTT. It encodes CASSHRRNTEAFF.

The table lists this clone with a few counts. The chain couples TRBV30 to TRBJ1-2; TRBD1 might be the D (5 bases). Germline V lookup: CDR1 GTSNPN, CDR2 SVGIG (reference sequence). Trimming removed 0 bases at V and 4 bases at J, with 12 bases between. This CDR3 has 14 amino acids. CDR3 nucleotide sequence: TGTGCCTGGAGTGTACGGGACGGATTCTATGGCTACACCTTC. This codes for CAWSVRDGFYGYTF.

The V call is TRBV7-8, the J call TRBJ2-3; TRBD1 aligns across 8 bases. V lost 2 bases, J lost 3 bases, and 4 bases stayed unmatched. The CDR3 is 15 amino acids. Germline loops: CDR1 SGHVS, CDR2 FQNEAQ. The CDR3: CASSLRDRRTDTQYF. The CDR3, as DNA: TGTGCCAGCAGCTTAAGGGACAGGAGGACAGATACGCAGTATTTT.

The rearrangement joins TRBV7-9 to TRBJ2-7, with D unclear. CDR1 and CDR2 from the germline V gene are SEHNR and FQNEAQ (reference sequence). Trimming stripped 0 bases from V and 1 base from J, with 7 bases between. The CDR3 spans 14 residues. The CDR3 sequence is CASSLAQSSYEQYF. In nucleotides, the CDR3 is TGTGCCAGCAGCTTAGCGCAGAGTTCCTACGAGCAGTACTTC.

V is TRBV29-1 and J is TRBJ2-7; perhaps D is TRBD1 or TRBD2 (6 bases each). CDR1 is SQVTM and CDR2 is ANQGSEA in the germline V gene. The CDR3 consists of 12 residues. The V end was cut by 6 bases, the J end by 3 bases, with 12 bases between. CDR3 coding DNA: TGCAGCGTAAGGGGGGCTTACTACGAGCAGTACTTC. This codes for CSVRGAYYEQYF.

The chain has TRBV11-3 and TRBJ1-2, with 7 nucleotides matching TRBD1. Trimming took 5 bases from V and 8 from J; bases not matched to a gene: 14. Germline CDR1 is SGHNT and CDR2 is YENEEA. The CDR3 length is 15 residues. The CDR3 region has the DNA TGTGCCAGCAGCCACGATATGAAGGGGGCTAGCGGCTACACCTTC. Its translation is CASSHDMKGASGYTF.

The J gene is TRBJ1-1, the V gene TRBV30; D unclear. V lost 4 bases and J lost 6, with 15 bases in between. CDR1 is GTSNPN and CDR2 is SVGIG in the germline V gene (reference sequence). The CDR3 spans 13 residues. The CDR3 coding sequence is TGTGCCTGGACCCTGCGGGATCCACCTGAAGCTTTCTTT. It specifies CAWTLRDPPEAFF.

The V call is TRBV6-5, the J call TRBJ1-2, with D possibly being TRBD1 (6 bases). The CDR3 covers 12 residues. The V and J ends lost 5 bases and 5 bases respectively, with 9 bases between them. Germline V lookup: CDR1 MNHEY, CDR2 SVGAGI. CDR3: CASSTGIYGYTF. CDR3 DNA sequence: TGTGCCAGCAGTACAGGGATATATGGCTACACCTTC.

The chain employs TRBV6-5 and TRBJ1-5, with unresolved D. The V end lost 2 bases, the J end lost 7 bases, and 12 bases lay between the germline ends. This CDR3 comprises 14 residues. CDR1 and CDR2 from the germline V gene are MNHEY and SVGAGI. This chain's CDR3 is CASSYSGGLQPQHF. CDR3 in DNA: TGTGCCAGCAGTTACAGCGGAGGGCTCCAGCCCCAGCATTTT.

Only one count was recorded for this clone. The chain employs TRBV30 and TRBJ2-2; TRBD1 aligns across 9 bases. Germline V gene data show CDR1 as GTSNPN and CDR2 as SVGIG (reference sequence). The CDR3 is 14 amino acids. V trimming: 3 bases; J trimming: 3 bases; junction bases outside the gene matches: 2. In DNA, the CDR3 is TGTGCCTGGAGCCGGACAGGGGACACCGGGGAGCTGTTTTTT. Its translation: CAWSRTGDTGELFF.

The V gene is TRBV7-9, the J gene TRBJ2-3; 10 bases map to TRBD2. The CDR3 totals 18 residues. Per the germline V gene, CDR1 is SEHNR and CDR2 is FQNEAQ (reference sequence). Unmatched junction bases numbered 11, after V lost 4 bases and J lost 1 base. CDR3 in amino acids: CASSSSSGGWSGTDTQYF. The CDR3 bases are TGTGCCAGCAGCTCAAGTAGCGGGGGGTGGTCCGGCACAGATACGCAGTATTTT.

CDR3 loop: CASTSSGSYRDTQYF. The CDR3 DNA is TGTGCCAGCACTTCTAGCGGGTCTTATAGAGATACGCAGTATTTT. The gene calls are TRBV6-1 and TRBJ2-3; 8 nucleotides line up with TRBD2. Germline V gives CDR1 MNHNS, CDR2 SASEGT. The CDR3 extends over 15 amino acids. Unmatched junction bases numbered 11, after V lost 7 bases and J lost 5 bases.

There are a few counts of this clone. The chain is built from TRBV6-1 and TRBJ2-4; D is unresolved. The CDR3 runs 13 residues. The germline V gene encodes CDR1 MNHNS and CDR2 SASEGT. V was clipped by 6 bases and J by 0 bases, with 6 bases between them. Here the CDR3 DNA reads TGTGCCAGCAGCATGGCAGCCAAAAACATTCAGTACTTC. This sequence encodes CASSMAAKNIQYF.

The CDR3 loop is CASSQEAGGGTEAFF. CDR3 DNA sequence: TGTGCCAGCAGCCAAGAGGCAGGGGGCGGCACTGAAGCTTTCTTT. This chain uses TRBV4-2 with TRBJ1-1; 8 nucleotides agree with TRBD1. The CDR3 totals 15 residues. With V trimmed by 0 bases and J by 4 bases, 4 bases remained unmatched. Germline assignment: CDR1 LGHNA and CDR2 YNFKEQ.

This clone was recorded once. V and J are TRBV11-2 and TRBJ1-5, with D unresolved. The CDR3 runs to 13 residues. V lost 5 bases and J 3 bases, leaving 8 bases between the germline ends. Germline CDR1 SGHAT, CDR2 FQNNGV. CDR3 nucleotide sequence: TGTGCCAGCAGCCTGAGTCACAATCAGCCCCAGCATTTT. Its protein product is CASSLSHNQPQHF.

This clone was observed at least ten times. The chain has TRBV29-1 and TRBJ2-3; D could derive from TRBD1 or TRBD2 (5 bases each). Germline CDR1 SQVTM, CDR2 ANQGSEA. V was cut by 7 bases and J by 6 bases, with 8 bases left in between. The length of the CDR3 is 10 residues. CDR3 sequence (DNA): TGCAGCGGGGGGATGGATACGCAGTATTTT. Protein: CSGGMDTQYF.

The gene calls are TRBV13 and TRBJ2-7, with 7 bases aligning to TRBD1. Germline CDR1 reads PRHDT; CDR2 reads FYEKMQ (reference sequence). The junction had 9 bases not matched to a gene; V was cut back by 0 bases and J by 1 base. The CDR3 runs to 17 residues. CDR3 sequence (DNA): TGTGCCAGCAGCTTAGGCAGATGGGGGACAGAATCCTACGAGCAGTACTTC. Its translation is CASSLGRWGTESYEQYF.

The chain uses TRBV2 and TRBJ2-3, with D perhaps being TRBD1 or TRBD2 (5 bases each). In germline, CDR1 is SNHLY, CDR2 FYNNEI. The CDR3 covers 14 residues. With 8 bases removed from V and 3 bases from J, the gap between germline ends came to 15 bases. The CDR3 DNA reads TGTGCCAGCCAAGTGGGGACGGAAACAGATACGCAGTATTTT. Its translation is CASQVGTETDTQYF.

This clone was observed a single time. This chain uses TRBV2 with TRBJ1-1; no clear D. V was pared by 3 bases and J by 1 base, with 9 bases between. Germline V gives CDR1 SNHLY, CDR2 FYNNEI. CDR3 length: 14 residues. The CDR3 bases are TGTGCCAGCAGTGAGCATAGGCCGAACACTGAAGCTTTCTTT. Protein sequence: CASSEHRPNTEAFF.

The CDR3 nucleotides read TGCAGCGTTGGGATGGGGCTGCAGGGGAGGACGGGGTATGGCTACACCTTC. Its protein is CSVGMGLQGRTGYGYTF. J is TRBJ1-2 and V is TRBV29-1; D is perhaps TRBD1 (6 bases). This CDR3 region has 17 residues. V dropped 4 bases and J dropped 5 bases, with 26 bases sitting between them. Germline-derived CDR1 and CDR2 are SQVTM and ANQGSEA.

With respect to this clone: Other DNA sequences in this specimen translate into the identical CDR3. The chain is built from TRBV30 and TRBJ1-5, with a weak D call TRBD1 (5 bases). There are 13 residues in the CDR3. With 0 bases removed from V and 4 bases from J, the gap between germline ends came to 7 bases. Germline V gene sequence: CDR1 GTSNPN, CDR2 SVGIG (reference sequence). The CDR3: CAWSVQENQPQHF. CDR3 DNA: TGTGCCTGGAGTGTACAGGAAAATCAGCCCCAGCATTTT.

V gene TRBV30 combines with J gene TRBJ2-4; D not certain. The V and J ends lost 4 bases and 1 base respectively, with 11 bases between them. The CDR3 runs to 14 residues. Germline CDR1 is GTSNPN and CDR2 is SVGIG (reference sequence). The CDR3, as DNA: TGTGCCTGGACTAGTCCGGGCGCCAAAAACATTCAGTACTTC. Its protein product is CAWTSPGAKNIQYF.

The chain couples TRBV4-1 to TRBJ2-7; D is uncertain. V was shortened by 0 bases and J by 0 bases, with 18 bases between the two germline ends. CDR3 length equals 18 residues. Germline V gives CDR1 MGHRA, CDR2 YSYEKL. The CDR3: CASSQEFYVPDFSYEQYF. The CDR3 coding sequence is TGCGCCAGCAGCCAAGAATTTTACGTACCAGACTTCTCCTACGAGCAGTACTTC.

This chain uses TRBV29-1 with TRBJ2-2, with D hard to call. Per the germline V gene, CDR1 is SQVTM and CDR2 is ANQGSEA. Trimming pared 5 bases from V and 6 bases from J, leaving 13 bases between. This CDR3 contains 13 residues. CDR3 residues: CSVSPLGPGELFF. The CDR3 DNA reads as TGCAGCGTTTCCCCGCTCGGTCCCGGGGAGCTGTTTTTT.